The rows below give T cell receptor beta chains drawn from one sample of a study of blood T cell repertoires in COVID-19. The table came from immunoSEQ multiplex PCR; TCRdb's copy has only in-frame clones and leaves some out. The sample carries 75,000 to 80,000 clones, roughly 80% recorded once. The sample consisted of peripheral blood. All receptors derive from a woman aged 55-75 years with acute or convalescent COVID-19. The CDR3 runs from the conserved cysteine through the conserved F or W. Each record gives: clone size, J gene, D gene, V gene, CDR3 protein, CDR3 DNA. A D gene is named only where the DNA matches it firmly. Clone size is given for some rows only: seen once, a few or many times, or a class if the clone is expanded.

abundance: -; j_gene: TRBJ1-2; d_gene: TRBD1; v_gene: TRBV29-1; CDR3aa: CSVERGHGYTF; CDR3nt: TGCAGCGTTGAAAGGGGGCATGGCTACACCTTC
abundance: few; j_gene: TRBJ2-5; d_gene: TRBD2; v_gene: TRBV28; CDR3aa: CASTIGGAWETQYF; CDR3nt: TGTGCCAGCACAATCGGGGGGGCGTGGGAGACCCAGTACTTC
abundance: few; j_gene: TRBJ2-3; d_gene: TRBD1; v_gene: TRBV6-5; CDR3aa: CASGRTGGATDTQYF; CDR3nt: TGTGCCAGCGGCAGGACAGGGGGAGCCACAGATACGCAGTATTTT
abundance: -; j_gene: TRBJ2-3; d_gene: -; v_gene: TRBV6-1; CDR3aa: CASSERSPQTQYF; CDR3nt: TGTGCCAGCAGTGAACGTAGCCCTCAAACGCAGTATTTT
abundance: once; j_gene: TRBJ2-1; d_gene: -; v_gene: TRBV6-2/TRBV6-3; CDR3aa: CASSFPMQGPSYNEQFF; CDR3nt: TGTGCCAGCAGTTTTCCGATGCAGGGGCCCTCCTACAATGAGCAGTTCTTC
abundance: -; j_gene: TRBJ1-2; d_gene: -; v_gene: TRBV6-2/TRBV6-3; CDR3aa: CASSNSQTDGYTF; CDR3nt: TGTGCCAGCAGTAACAGCCAAACGGATGGCTACACCTTC
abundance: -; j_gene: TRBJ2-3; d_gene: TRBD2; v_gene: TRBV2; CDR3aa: CASSAWASGGGIGTDTQYF; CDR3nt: TGTGCCAGCAGCGCCTGGGCTAGCGGGGGCGGGATTGGAACAGATACGCAGTATTTT
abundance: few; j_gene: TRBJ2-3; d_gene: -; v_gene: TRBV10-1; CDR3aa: CASSQQADTQYF; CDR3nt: TGCGCCAGCAGTCAGCAGGCAGATACGCAGTATTTT
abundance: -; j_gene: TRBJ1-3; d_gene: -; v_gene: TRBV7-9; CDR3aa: CASSLVAASGNTIYF; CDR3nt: TGTGCCAGCAGCTTAGTGGCGGCCTCTGGAAACACCATATATTTT
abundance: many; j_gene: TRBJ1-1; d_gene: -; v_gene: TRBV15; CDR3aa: CATTPRLSGTEAFF; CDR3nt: TGTGCCACCACCCCCCGACTTTCGGGTACTGAAGCTTTCTTT
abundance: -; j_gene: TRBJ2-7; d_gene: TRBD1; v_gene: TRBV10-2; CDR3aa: CASSPGTGVREQYF; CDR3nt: TGCGCCAGCAGCCCCGGGACAGGGGTGCGCGAGCAGTACTTC
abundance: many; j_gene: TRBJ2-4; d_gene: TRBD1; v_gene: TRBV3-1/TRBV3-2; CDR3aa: CASSQNTGVAKNIQYF; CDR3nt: TGTGCCAGCAGCCAAAATACAGGGGTAGCCAAAAACATTCAGTACTTC
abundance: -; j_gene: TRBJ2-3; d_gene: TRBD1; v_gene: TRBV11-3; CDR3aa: CASSLSQGAFNTQYF; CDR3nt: TGTGCCAGCAGCTTATCACAGGGGGCTTTCAATACGCAGTATTTT
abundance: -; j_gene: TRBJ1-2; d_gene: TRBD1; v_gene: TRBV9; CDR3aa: CASSEGTGYGYTF; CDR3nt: TGTGCCAGCAGCGAGGGGACAGGCTATGGCTACACCTTC
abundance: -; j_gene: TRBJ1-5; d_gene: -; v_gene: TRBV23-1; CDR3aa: CASSHGQGSNQPQHF; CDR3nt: TGCGCCAGCAGTCACGGGCAGGGGAGCAATCAGCCCCAGCATTTT
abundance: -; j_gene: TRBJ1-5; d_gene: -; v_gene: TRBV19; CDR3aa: CASSIHSDSQPQHF; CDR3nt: TGTGCCAGTAGTATCCACAGCGACAGTCAGCCCCAGCATTTT
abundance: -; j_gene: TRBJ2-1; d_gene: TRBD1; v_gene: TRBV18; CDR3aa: CASSPARQGNEQFF; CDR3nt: TGTGCCAGCTCACCAGCGAGACAGGGGAATGAGCAGTTCTTC
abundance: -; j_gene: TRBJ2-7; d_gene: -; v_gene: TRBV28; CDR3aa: CASSADRIRYEQYF; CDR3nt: TGTGCCAGCAGTGCCGATCGAATCAGGTACGAGCAGTACTTC
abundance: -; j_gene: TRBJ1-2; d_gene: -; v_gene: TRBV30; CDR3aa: CAWSGRGDLYGYTF; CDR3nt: TGTGCCTGGAGCGGCCGGGGGGACCTCTATGGCTACACCTTC
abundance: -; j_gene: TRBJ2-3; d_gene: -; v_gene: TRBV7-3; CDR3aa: CASSLILDSDTQYF; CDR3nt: TGTGCCAGCAGCTTAATCCTAGACTCAGATACGCAGTATTTT
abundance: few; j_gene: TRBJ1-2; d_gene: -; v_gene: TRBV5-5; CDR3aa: CASSPDGGGYGYTF; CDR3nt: TGTGCCAGCAGCCCCGATGGGGGCGGCTATGGCTACACCTTC
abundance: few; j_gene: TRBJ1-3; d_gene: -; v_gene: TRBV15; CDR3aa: CATSRDGTLFGNTIYF; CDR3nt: TGTGCCACCAGCAGAGACGGGACACTCTTTGGAAACACCATATATTTT
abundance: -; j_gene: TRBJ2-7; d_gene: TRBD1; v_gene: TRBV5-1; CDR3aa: CASSSGQGSYEQYF; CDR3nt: TGCGCCAGCAGCTCGGGACAGGGTTCTTACGAGCAGTACTTC
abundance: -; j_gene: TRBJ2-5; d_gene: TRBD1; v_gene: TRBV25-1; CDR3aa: CASSPRTGQETQYF; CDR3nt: TGTGCCAGCAGTCCCCGGACAGGGCAAGAGACCCAGTACTTC
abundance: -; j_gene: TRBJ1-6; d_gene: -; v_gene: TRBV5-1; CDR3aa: CASSLEDLNNSPLHF; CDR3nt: TGCGCCAGCAGCTTGGAAGACTTAAATAATTCACCCCTCCACTTT
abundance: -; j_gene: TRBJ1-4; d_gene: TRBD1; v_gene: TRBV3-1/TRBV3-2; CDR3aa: CASSGRDRDFNEKLFF; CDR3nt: TGTGCCAGCAGCGGCCGGGACAGGGACTTTAATGAAAAACTGTTTTTT
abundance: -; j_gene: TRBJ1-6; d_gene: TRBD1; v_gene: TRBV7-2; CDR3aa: CASSLVGTVVSNSPLHF; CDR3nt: TGTGCCAGCAGCTTAGTTGGGACAGTCGTCTCGAATTCACCCCTCCACTTT
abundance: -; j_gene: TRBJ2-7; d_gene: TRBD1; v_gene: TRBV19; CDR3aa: CASSFGQGVNYEQYF; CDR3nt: TGTGCCAGTAGTTTCGGACAGGGGGTGAACTACGAGCAGTACTTC
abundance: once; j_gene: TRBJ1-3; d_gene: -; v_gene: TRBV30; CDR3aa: CAWSLPGNTIYF; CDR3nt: TGTGCCTGGAGTCTCCCTGGAAACACCATATATTTT